This entry lists 10 T cell receptor beta chains sequenced from one sample in a study of blood T cell repertoires in COVID-19. Here immunoSEQ multiplex PCR was the method, and the copy in TCRdb shows in-frame clones only, minus some. The repertoire holds tens of thousands of clones, around four fifths seen once, with 15% to 20% in the top ten. Specimen: peripheral blood. The receptors were gathered from a woman aged 60 to 75 with acute or convalescent COVID-19.

This chain links TRBV21-1 with TRBJ1-5; the table's TRBD1 call for D was not verified on the DNA. TRBV21-1 constitutes a pseudogene. The CDR3 runs to 15 residues. This chain's CDR3 is CASRARQGCFQPQHF. CDR3 in DNA: TGTGCCAGCAGAGCCAGACAGGGTTGTTTTCAGCCCCAGCATTTT.

CDR3 in amino acids: CAWVWGQGLMNTEAFF. Here the CDR3 DNA reads TGTGCCTGGGTATGGGGACAGGGTCTAATGAACACTGAAGCTTTCTTT. V is TRBV30 and J is TRBJ1-1, with TRBD1 matching over 9 bases. Trimming at V came to 5 bases and at J to 0 bases, leaving 10 bases not matched to a gene. CDR3 length: 16 amino acids. The germline V gene encodes CDR1 GTSNPN and CDR2 SVGIG (reference sequence).

CDR3 coding DNA: TGTGCCAGCAGCCACTCCGGCGGCACCGGGGAGCTGTTTTTT. Translated, it gives CASSHSGGTGELFF. The J gene is TRBJ2-2, the V gene TRBV7-9; the D is unclear. The CDR3 covers 14 residues. Per the germline V gene, CDR1 is SEHNR and CDR2 is FQNEAQ (reference sequence). The V gene lost 5 bases and the J gene lost 4 bases, with 11 bases spanning the gap.

The CDR3 nucleotides are TGTGCCAGCCGCGGGGCGGCCAGCACTGAAGCTTTCTTT. Its protein product is CASRGAASTEAFF. The chain has TRBV6-5 and TRBJ1-1, with D perhaps TRBD1 (5 bases). The V gene lost 8 bases and the J gene lost 4 bases, with 14 bases spanning the gap. In germline, CDR1 is MNHEY, CDR2 SVGAGI. The CDR3 loop spans 13 amino acids.

The gene calls are TRBV12-3 or TRBV12-4 and TRBJ1-1, with a tentative D call TRBD1 (5 bases). Trimming shortened V by 3 bases and J by 11 bases, and 13 bases separated the two germline ends. The CDR3 has 12 amino acids. The CDR3 nucleotides read TGTGCCAGCAGTTTTAACGCAGGGCCGGCTTTCTTT. Translated: CASSFNAGPAFF.

V usage is TRBV28 and J usage is TRBJ1-1; D might be TRBD1 (6 bases). CDR3 size: 14 residues. V dropped 8 bases and J dropped 4 bases, with 17 bases sitting between them. Germline loops: CDR1 MDHEN, CDR2 SYDVKM. CDR3 in amino acids: CASGPPGQTTEAFF. The CDR3 DNA sequence: TGTGCCAGCGGACCCCCGGGACAAACCACTGAAGCTTTCTTT.

This clone was recorded a few times. The chain is built from TRBV2 and TRBJ2-7; 7 nucleotides line up with TRBD1. This CDR3 contains 15 residues. Germline V gene data show CDR1 as SNHLY and CDR2 as FYNNEI. The V and J ends lost 6 bases and 2 bases, in that order; junction bases with no gene match: 10. The CDR3 sequence is CASRITGAAAYEQYF. For the CDR3, the DNA is TGTGCCAGCAGGATTACAGGGGCAGCCGCCTACGAGCAGTACTTC.

This sequence joins TRBV27 and TRBJ1-2; no reliable D call. The ends were cut back, 6 bases at V and 8 bases at J, with 10 bases in the middle. This CDR3 has 11 residues. CDR1 and CDR2 from the germline V gene are MNHEY and SMNVEV (reference sequence). The CDR3 nucleotides read TGTGCCAGCAGCGGAGGGATAGGCTACACCTTC. This translates into CASSGGIGYTF.

The chain carries TRBV7-8 and TRBJ2-5; D not resolved. The CDR3 is made up of 15 amino acids. The germline V gene encodes CDR1 SGHVS and CDR2 FQNEAQ. The V and J ends lost 5 bases and 0 bases respectively, with 13 bases between them. The CDR3 coding sequence is TGTGCCAGCAGCCCGCATAGAGGCAACCAAGAGACCCAGTACTTC. Translation: CASSPHRGNQETQYF.

This clone was seen only a few times. This chain links TRBV7-2 with TRBJ2-1; TRBD2 matches 8 bases. Germline CDR1 SGHTA, CDR2 FQGNSA. The CDR3 has 15 residues. V dropped 1 base and J dropped 6; count of bases not matched to a gene: 5. The CDR3 spells CASSLGAGGFNEQFF. The CDR3 nucleotides read TGTGCCAGCAGCTTAGGTGCGGGGGGATTCAATGAGCAGTTCTTC. Using reference TRBV7-2 and TRBJ2-1 for the parts outside the CDR3, the full variable domain is GAGVSQSPSNKVTEKGKDVELRCDPISGHTALYWYRQSLGQGLEFLIYFQGNSAPDKSGLPSDRFSAERTGGSVSTLTIQRTQQEDSAVYLCASSLGAGGFNEQFFGPGTRLTVL.